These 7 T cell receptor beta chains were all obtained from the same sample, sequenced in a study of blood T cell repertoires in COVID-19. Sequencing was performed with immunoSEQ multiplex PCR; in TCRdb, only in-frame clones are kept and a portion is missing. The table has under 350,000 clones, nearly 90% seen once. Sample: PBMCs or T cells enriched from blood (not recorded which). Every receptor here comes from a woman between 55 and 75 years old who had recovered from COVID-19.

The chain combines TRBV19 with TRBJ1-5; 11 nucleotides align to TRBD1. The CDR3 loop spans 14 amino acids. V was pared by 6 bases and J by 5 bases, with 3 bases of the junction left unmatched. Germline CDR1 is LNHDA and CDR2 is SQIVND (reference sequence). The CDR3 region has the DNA TGTGCCAGTAGACCGGGACAGGGGGATCAGCCCCAGCATTTT. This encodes CASRPGQGDQPQHF. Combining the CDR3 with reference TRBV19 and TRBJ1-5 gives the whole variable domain DGGITQSPKYLFRKEGQNVTLSCEQNLNHDAMYWYRQDPGQGLRLIYYSQIVNDFQKGDIAEGYSVSREKKESFPLTVTSAQKNPTAFYLCASRPGQGDQPQHFGDGTRLSIL.

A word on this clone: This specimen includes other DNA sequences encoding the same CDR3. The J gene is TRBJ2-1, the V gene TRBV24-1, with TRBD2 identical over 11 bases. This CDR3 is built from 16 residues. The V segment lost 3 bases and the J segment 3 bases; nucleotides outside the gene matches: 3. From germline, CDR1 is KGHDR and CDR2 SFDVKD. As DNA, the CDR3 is TGTGCCACCAGTGATCCAACTAGCGGGAGCTACAATGAGCAGTTCTTC. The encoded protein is CATSDPTSGSYNEQFF.

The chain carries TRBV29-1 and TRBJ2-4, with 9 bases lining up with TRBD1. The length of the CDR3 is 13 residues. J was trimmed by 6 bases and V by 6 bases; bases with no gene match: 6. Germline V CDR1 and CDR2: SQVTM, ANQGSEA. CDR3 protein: CSVSGTGLNIQYF. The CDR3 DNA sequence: TGCAGCGTATCCGGGACAGGGTTAAACATTCAGTACTTC.

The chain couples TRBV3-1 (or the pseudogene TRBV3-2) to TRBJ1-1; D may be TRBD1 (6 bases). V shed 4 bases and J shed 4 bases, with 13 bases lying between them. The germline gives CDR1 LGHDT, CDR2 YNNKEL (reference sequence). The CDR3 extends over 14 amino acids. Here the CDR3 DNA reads TGTGCCAGCAGCCGGGACACCCACGGCACTGAAGCTTTCTTT. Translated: CASSRDTHGTEAFF.

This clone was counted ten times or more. CDR3 in amino acids: CAISESRQGNQPQHF. CDR3 DNA sequence: TGTGCCATCAGTGAGTCGCGACAAGGCAATCAGCCCCAGCATTTT. The chain is built from TRBV10-3 and TRBJ1-5, with D unresolved. V dropped 0 bases and J dropped 2 bases, with 8 bases sitting between them. This CDR3 spans 15 amino acids. Germline CDR1 is ENHRY and CDR2 is SYGVKD.

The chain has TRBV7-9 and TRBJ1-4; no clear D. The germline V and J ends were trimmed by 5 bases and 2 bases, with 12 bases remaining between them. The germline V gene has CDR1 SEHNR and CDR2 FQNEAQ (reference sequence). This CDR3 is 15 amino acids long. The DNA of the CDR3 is TGTGCCAGCAGCCCCTACAGTTCCACTAATGAAAAACTGTTTTTT. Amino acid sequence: CASSPYSSTNEKLFF. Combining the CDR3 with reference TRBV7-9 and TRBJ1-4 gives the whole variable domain DTGVSQNPRHKITKRGQNVTFRCDPISEHNRLYWYRQTLGQGPEFLTYFQNEAQLEKSRLLSDRFSAERPKGSFSTLEIQRTEQGDSAMYLCASSPYSSTNEKLFFGSGTQLSVL.

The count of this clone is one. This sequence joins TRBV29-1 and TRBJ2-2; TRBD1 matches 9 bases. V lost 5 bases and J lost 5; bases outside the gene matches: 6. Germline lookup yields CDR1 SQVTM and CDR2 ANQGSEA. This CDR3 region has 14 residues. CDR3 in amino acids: CSVLQGAGTGELFF. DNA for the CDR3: TGCAGCGTTTTACAGGGGGCAGGGACCGGGGAGCTGTTTTTT.